What follows are 18 T cell receptor beta chains derived from one specimen sequenced in a study of tumor-infiltrating lymphocytes in primary liver carcinoma. Blood RNA was derived from unsorted whole blood, and germline DNA was extracted too. A primer matching the constant region was used to make TCR beta cDNA from about 500 ng of total RNA. Nested multiplex PCR, run for three rounds with slightly modified ARM-PCR, yielded TCR beta libraries. In the first two PCR rounds, TRBV1-TRBV30 forward primers were paired with a C-beta reverse primer, and each round lasted roughly 10 cycles. MiXCR, applied by TCRdb to the multiplex PCR reads, yields one record per CDR3 protein. The repertoire holds 150,000 to 200,000 distinct CDR3 sequences, roughly 60% seen once, with 72% in the top ten. What was sequenced was peripheral blood. These receptors all stem from a middle-aged man with primary liver carcinoma and hepatitis B virus infection.

The chain carries TRBV4-2 and TRBJ1-2, with TRBD1 matching over 7 bases. CDR3 length equals 14 residues. Germline CDR1 is LGHNA and CDR2 is YNFKEQ. The V and J ends lost 4 bases and 10 bases, in that order; junction bases with no gene match: 12. The CDR3 reads CASSLSGTEDDYTF. The CDR3 DNA follows: TGTGCCAGCAGCCTAAGCGGGACAGAAGATGACTACACCTTC.

The chain couples TRBV4-1 to TRBJ1-1; D remains unclear. This CDR3 is built from 16 residues. Trimming stripped 1 base from V and 1 base from J, with 13 bases between. Germline V lookup: CDR1 MGHRA, CDR2 YSYEKL. CDR3 DNA sequence: TGCGCCAGCAGCCAAGGAATTGCGAGGGCGAACACTGAAGCTTTCTTT. It translates to CASSQGIARANTEAFF.

A word on this clonotype: This could be a read error, since a much larger clone is one nucleotide away. The rearrangement joins TRBV29-1 to TRBJ2-1, with 11 bases matching TRBD2. V trimming: 8 bases; J trimming: 5 bases; junction bases outside the gene matches: 8. This CDR3 is built from 14 residues. Germline lookup yields CDR1 SQVTM and CDR2 ANQGSEA. Here the CDR3 DNA reads TGCAGCCCGGATGGGACTAGCGGCCACAATGAGCAGTTCTTC. This gives the protein CSPDGTSGHNEQFF.

Concerning this clonotype itself: Since a much larger clone is just one base distant, this may be a read error. The V and J genes are TRBV11-2 and TRBJ2-1; no reliable D call. The germline V gene has CDR1 SGHAT and CDR2 FQNNGV. The CDR3 has 14 amino acids. Between the trimmed V and J ends, which lost 4 bases and 5 bases, there was a span of 12 bases. CDR3: CASSSGVSNNEQFF. In nucleotides, the CDR3 is TGTGCCAGCAGCTCAGGCGTCTCGAACAATGAGCAGTTCTTC.

The chain employs TRBV11-1 and TRBJ2-3; 11 bases are a match to TRBD2. CDR1 SGHAT and CDR2 FQDESV come from the germline V gene (reference sequence). The length of the CDR3 is 17 residues. The V and J ends lost 1 base and 6 bases, in that order; junction bases with no gene match: 9. CDR3 in amino acids: CASSLEPGLAVRDTQYF. The CDR3 region has the DNA TGTGCCAGCAGCTTAGAGCCGGGACTAGCGGTGCGGGATACGCAGTATTTT.

In its sample, this clonotype was seen a few times. This sequence joins TRBV6-5 and TRBJ1-2; D ambiguous. The length of the CDR3 is 15 residues. The V end lost 6 bases, the J end lost 5 bases, and 19 bases lay between the germline ends. Germline V gene sequence: CDR1 MNHEY, CDR2 SVGAGI. The CDR3 DNA follows: TGTGCCAGCAGCCCCAGACCGGGCAGCGAATATGGCTACACCTTC. As protein: CASSPRPGSEYGYTF.

On this clonotype itself: One junction end disagrees with the germline gene, perhaps due to a read error. The V call is TRBV6-5, the J call TRBJ2-7; 10 nucleotides agree with TRBD1. The CDR3 has 14 residues. The germline CDR1 and CDR2 sequences are MNHEY and SVGAGI. The CDR3 sequence: CVSSGRQGAHEQYF. CDR3 bases: TGTGTCAGCAGTGGCAGACAGGGGGCCCACGAGCAGTACTTC.

The chain recombines TRBV11-2 with TRBJ2-1; no definite D call. CDR3 length equals 13 residues. Germline V gene lookup returns CDR1 SGHAT and CDR2 FQNNGV. V lost 1 base to trimming and J lost 12 bases, with 13 bases between them. CDR3 region: CASSLGTYNGQFF. The DNA for the CDR3 is TGTGCCAGCAGCTTAGGAACGTACAACGGGCAGTTCTTC.

This clonotype occurred many times. The chain uses TRBV11-1 and TRBJ2-1, with TRBD2 matching over 7 bases. The CDR3 sequence is 16 residues long. Trimming at V came to 1 base and at J to 7 bases, leaving 10 bases not matched to a gene. Germline V gives CDR1 SGHAT, CDR2 FQDESV (reference sequence). The CDR3 loop reads CASSLERGGRRNEQFF. As DNA, the CDR3 is TGTGCCAGCAGCTTAGAACGCGGCGGGAGACGGAATGAGCAGTTCTTC. The variable domain in full, completed from reference TRBV11-1 and TRBJ2-1, reads EAEVAQSPRYKITEKSQAVAFWCDPISGHATLYWYRQILGQGPELLVQFQDESVVDDSQLPKDRFSAERLKGVDSTLKIQPAELGDSAMYLCASSLERGGRRNEQFFGPGTRLTVL.

DNA for the CDR3: TGTGCCAGCACTGAGATAGCGGGATCCTACGAGCAGTACTTC. It is translated as CASTEIAGSYEQYF. The chain has TRBV6-5 and TRBJ2-7; 8 nucleotides line up with TRBD2. The junction had 6 bases not matched to a gene; V was cut back by 7 bases and J by 1 base. Germline assignment: CDR1 MNHEY and CDR2 SVGAGI. This CDR3 is built from 14 residues.

This clonotype has at least ten counts. The chain combines TRBV11-2 with TRBJ2-3; 10 positions agree with TRBD2. The V segment lost 5 bases and the J segment 2 bases; nucleotides outside the gene matches: 10. CDR3 length equals 17 residues. CDR1 and CDR2 from the germline V gene are SGHAT and FQNNGV. The CDR3 DNA sequence: TGTGCCAGCAGCCCGCGGACTAGCGGTGAACACACAGATACGCAGTATTTT. Translation: CASSPRTSGEHTDTQYF.

A single count supports this clonotype. This chain connects TRBV6-5 to TRBJ1-4, with 8 bases fitting TRBD1. Losses at the gene ends were 6 bases for V and 7 bases for J; bases not matched to a gene: 19. The CDR3 covers 18 residues. Per the germline V gene, CDR1 is MNHEY and CDR2 is SVGAGI. DNA for the CDR3: TGTGCCAGCAGGAACACAGGGTCCCGTCGTGGACAGGGTGAAAAACTGTTTTTT. Translated, it gives CASRNTGSRRGQGEKLFF.

The chain carries TRBV5-4 and TRBJ2-3; 8 bases match TRBD2. V shed 4 bases, J shed 0 bases, and the junction held 7 bases outside the gene matches. CDR1 is SGHNT and CDR2 is YYREEE in the germline V gene (reference sequence). The CDR3 spans 16 residues. CDR3 sequence reads: CASSVLAGKSTDTQYF. As DNA, the CDR3 is TGTGCCAGCAGCGTTTTAGCGGGAAAGAGCACAGATACGCAGTATTTT.

The CDR3 loop reads CASSQLTGLIVAKNIQYF. In nucleotides, the CDR3 is TGCGCCAGCAGCCAGCTCACAGGACTCATAGTAGCCAAAAACATTCAGTACTTC. V gene TRBV4-1 combines with J gene TRBJ2-4; tentatively, D is TRBD1 or TRBD2 (5 bases each). Germline-derived CDR1 and CDR2 are MGHRA and YSYEKL. The CDR3 runs 18 residues. Between the trimmed V and J ends, which lost 3 bases and 0 bases, there was a span of 18 bases.

The chain links TRBV6-5 to TRBJ2-1; D remains unclear. The CDR3 loop spans 14 amino acids. CDR1 is MNHEY, CDR2 SVGAGI, per germline. V was cut by 7 bases and J by 6 bases, with 16 bases left in between. CDR3 in amino acids: CASNLMTGSNEQFF. In nucleotides, the CDR3 is TGTGCCAGCAATCTCATGACCGGATCCAATGAGCAGTTCTTC.

This chain joins TRBV11-2 and TRBJ2-7; possible D gene TRBD1, 5 bases. The V and J ends lost 8 bases and 4 bases respectively, with 21 bases between them. In germline, CDR1 is SGHAT, CDR2 FQNNGV. The CDR3 consists of 15 residues. The CDR3 region has the DNA TGTGCCAGCTCGACTTCCGTGACAGCTGCATACGAGCAGTACTTC. The encoded protein is CASSTSVTAAYEQYF.

The gene calls are TRBV28 and TRBJ2-1; TRBD2 is a possible D gene (5 bases). V lost 2 bases to trimming and J lost 9 bases, with 11 bases between them. Per germline, CDR1 MDHEN and CDR2 SYDVKM. The CDR3 extends over 13 amino acids. The CDR3 DNA reads TGTGCCAGCAGTTTAGCGGGTCCTATTGAGCAGTTCTTC. Translation: CASSLAGPIEQFF.

The rearrangement uses TRBV10-3 and TRBJ1-3; D is ambiguous. The CDR3 loop spans 15 amino acids. Per germline, CDR1 ENHRY and CDR2 SYGVKD. Trimming pared 2 bases from V and 0 bases from J, leaving 8 bases between. The CDR3 sequence: CAISERVLSGNTIYF. CDR3 DNA sequence: TGTGCCATCAGTGAGAGGGTTCTCTCTGGAAACACCATATATTTT.